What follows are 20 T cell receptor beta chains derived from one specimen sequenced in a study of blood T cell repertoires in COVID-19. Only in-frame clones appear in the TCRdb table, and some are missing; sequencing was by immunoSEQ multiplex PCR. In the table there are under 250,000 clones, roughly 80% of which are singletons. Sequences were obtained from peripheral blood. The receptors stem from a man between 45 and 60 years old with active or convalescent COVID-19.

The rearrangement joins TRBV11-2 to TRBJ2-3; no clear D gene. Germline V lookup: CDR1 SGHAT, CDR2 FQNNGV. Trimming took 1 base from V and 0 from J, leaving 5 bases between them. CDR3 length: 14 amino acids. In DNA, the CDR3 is TGTGCCAGCAGCTTAGTTACTAGCACAGATACGCAGTATTTT. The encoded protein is CASSLVTSTDTQYF.

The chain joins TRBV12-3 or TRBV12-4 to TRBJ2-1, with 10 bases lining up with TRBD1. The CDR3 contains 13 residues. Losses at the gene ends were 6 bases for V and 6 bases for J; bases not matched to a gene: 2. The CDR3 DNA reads TGTGCCAGCAGCGGACAGGGGGTCAATGAGCAGTTCTTC. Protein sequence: CASSGQGVNEQFF.

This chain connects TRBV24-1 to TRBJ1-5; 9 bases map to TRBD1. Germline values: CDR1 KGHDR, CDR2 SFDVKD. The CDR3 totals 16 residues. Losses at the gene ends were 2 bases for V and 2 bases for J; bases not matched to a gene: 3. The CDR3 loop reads CATSDWTGDGNQPQHF. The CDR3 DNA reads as TGTGCCACCAGTGATTGGACAGGGGATGGCAATCAGCCCCAGCATTTT.

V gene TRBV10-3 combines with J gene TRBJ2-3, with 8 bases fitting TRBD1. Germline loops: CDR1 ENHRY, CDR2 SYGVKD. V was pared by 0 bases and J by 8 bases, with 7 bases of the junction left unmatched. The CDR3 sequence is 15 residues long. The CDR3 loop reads CAISESRDRPATQYF. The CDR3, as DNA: TGTGCCATCAGTGAGTCTCGGGACAGGCCAGCTACGCAGTATTTT.

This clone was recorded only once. The CDR3 loop reads CASTWTGSGEKLFF. The CDR3 DNA follows: TGTGCCAGTACCTGGACAGGGTCTGGCGAAAAACTGTTTTTT. This chain uses TRBV19 with TRBJ1-4; 8 nucleotides line up with TRBD1. Germline values: CDR1 LNHDA, CDR2 SQIVND (reference sequence). V gave up 7 bases and J gave up 8 bases; unmatched junction bases: 9. The CDR3 sequence is 14 residues long.

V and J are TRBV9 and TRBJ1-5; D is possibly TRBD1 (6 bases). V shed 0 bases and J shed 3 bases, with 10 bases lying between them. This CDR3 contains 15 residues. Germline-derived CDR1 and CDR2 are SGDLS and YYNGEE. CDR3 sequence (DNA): TGTGCCAGCAGCGTAGCGGGGGGACACAATCAGCCCCAGCATTTT. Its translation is CASSVAGGHNQPQHF.

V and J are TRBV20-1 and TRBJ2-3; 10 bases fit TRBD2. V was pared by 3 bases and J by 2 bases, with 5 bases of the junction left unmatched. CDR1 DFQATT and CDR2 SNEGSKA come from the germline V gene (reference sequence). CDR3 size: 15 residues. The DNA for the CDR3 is TGCAGTGCTAGTACGCTAGCGGGGGTCACAGATACGCAGTATTTT. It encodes CSASTLAGVTDTQYF.

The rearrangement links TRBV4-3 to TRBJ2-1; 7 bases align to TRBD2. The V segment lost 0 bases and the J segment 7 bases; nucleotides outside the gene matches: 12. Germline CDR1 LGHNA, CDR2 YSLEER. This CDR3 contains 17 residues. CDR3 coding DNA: TGCGCCAGCAGCCAAGATCGATTTCGGGGCGGGGGTAATGAGCAGTTCTTC. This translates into CASSQDRFRGGGNEQFF.

DNA for the CDR3: TGCAGCGTCCACAGGGATCAAATGAACACTGAAGCTTTCTTT. Protein: CSVHRDQMNTEAFF. This chain joins TRBV29-1 and TRBJ1-1; weak D call: TRBD1 (6 bases). Germline V gene sequence: CDR1 SQVTM, CDR2 ANQGSEA. The CDR3 is 14 residues long. Deletions cut 6 bases from V and 0 bases from J, with 14 bases between. Using reference TRBV29-1 and TRBJ1-1 for the parts outside the CDR3, the full variable domain is SAVISQKPSRDICQRGTSLTIQCQVDSQVTMMFWYRQQPGQSLTLIATANQGSEATYESGFVIDKFPISRPNLTFSTLTVSNMSPEDSSIYLCSVHRDQMNTEAFFGQGTRLTVV.

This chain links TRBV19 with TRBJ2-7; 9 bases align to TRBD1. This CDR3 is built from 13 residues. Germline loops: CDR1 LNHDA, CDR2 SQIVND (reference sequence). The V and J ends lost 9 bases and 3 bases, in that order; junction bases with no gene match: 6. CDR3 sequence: CASRVTGGYEQYF. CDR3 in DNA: TGTGCCAGCCGGGTGACAGGGGGCTACGAGCAGTACTTC.

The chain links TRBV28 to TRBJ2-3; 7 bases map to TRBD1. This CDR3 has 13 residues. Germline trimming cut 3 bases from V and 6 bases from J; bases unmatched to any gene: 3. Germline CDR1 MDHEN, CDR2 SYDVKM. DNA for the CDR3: TGTGCCAGCAGTTTCTTCAGGGGGGATACGCAGTATTTT. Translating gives CASSFFRGDTQYF. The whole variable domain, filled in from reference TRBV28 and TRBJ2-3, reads DVKVTQSSRYLVKRTGEKVFLECVQDMDHENMFWYRQDPGLGLRLIYFSYDVKMKEKGDIPEGYSVSREKKERFSLILESASTNQTSMYLCASSFFRGDTQYFGPGTRLTVL.

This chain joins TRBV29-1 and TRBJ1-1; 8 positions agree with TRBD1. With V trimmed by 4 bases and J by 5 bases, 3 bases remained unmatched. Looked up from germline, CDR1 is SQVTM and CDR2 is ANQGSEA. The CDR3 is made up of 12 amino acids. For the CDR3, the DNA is TGCAGCGTTGCACAGGGGGATACTGAAGCTTTCTTT. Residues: CSVAQGDTEAFF.

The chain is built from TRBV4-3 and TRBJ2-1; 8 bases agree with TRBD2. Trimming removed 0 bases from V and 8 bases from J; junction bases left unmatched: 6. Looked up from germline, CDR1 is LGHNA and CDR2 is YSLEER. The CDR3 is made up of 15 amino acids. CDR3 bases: TGCGCCAGCAGCCAAGAAGGCGGGGGGTTTGATGAGCAGTTCTTC. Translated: CASSQEGGGFDEQFF.

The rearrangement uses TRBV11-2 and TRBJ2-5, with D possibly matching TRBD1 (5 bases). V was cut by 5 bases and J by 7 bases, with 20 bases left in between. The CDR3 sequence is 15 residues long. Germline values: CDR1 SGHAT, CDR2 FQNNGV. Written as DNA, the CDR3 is TGTGCCAGCAGCCCCCGGACACACGCCCAGGGGACCCAGTACTTC. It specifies CASSPRTHAQGTQYF.

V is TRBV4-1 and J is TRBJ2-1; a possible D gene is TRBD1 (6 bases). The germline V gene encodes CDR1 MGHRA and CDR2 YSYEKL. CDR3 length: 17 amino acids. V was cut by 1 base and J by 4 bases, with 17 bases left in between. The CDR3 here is CASSQVGASIGYNEQFF. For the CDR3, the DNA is TGCGCCAGCAGCCAAGTGGGGGCTAGCATCGGGTACAATGAGCAGTTCTTC.

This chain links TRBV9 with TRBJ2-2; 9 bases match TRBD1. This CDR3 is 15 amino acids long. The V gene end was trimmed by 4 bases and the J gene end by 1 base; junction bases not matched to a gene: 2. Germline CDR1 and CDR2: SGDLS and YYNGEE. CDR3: CASSLTGGNTGELFF. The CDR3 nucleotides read TGTGCCAGCAGCTTGACAGGGGGGAACACCGGGGAGCTGTTTTTT.

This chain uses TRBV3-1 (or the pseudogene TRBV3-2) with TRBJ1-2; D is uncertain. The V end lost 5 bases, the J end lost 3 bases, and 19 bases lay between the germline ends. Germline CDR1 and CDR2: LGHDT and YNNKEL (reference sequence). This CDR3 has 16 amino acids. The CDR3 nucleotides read TGTGCCAGCAGCTACCTTGGAGTAATCGGGGACTATGGCTACACCTTC. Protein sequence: CASSYLGVIGDYGYTF.

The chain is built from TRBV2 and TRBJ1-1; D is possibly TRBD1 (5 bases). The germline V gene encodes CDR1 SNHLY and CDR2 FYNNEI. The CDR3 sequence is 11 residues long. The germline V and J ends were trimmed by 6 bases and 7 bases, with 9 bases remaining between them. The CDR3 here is CASRDNGEAFF. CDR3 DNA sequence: TGTGCCAGCAGGGACAACGGTGAAGCTTTCTTT.

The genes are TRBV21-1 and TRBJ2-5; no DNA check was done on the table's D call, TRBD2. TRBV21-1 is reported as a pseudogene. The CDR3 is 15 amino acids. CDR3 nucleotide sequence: TGTGCCAGCAGCAAAGAAGTTCTAAGGGAGGAGACCCAGTACTTC. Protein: CASSKEVLREETQYF.

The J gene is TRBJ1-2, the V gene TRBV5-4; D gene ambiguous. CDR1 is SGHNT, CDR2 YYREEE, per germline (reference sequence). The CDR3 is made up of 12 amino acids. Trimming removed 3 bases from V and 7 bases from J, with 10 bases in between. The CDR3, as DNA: TGTGCCAGCAGCTACGACGAGGGTGGCTACACCTTC. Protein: CASSYDEGGYTF.